This TCR beta chain was observed in a study of CD8 T cells in ankylosing spondylitis. V was clipped by 0 bases and J by 5 bases; unmatched bases: 5. This CDR3 region has 15 residues. Germline CDR1 and CDR2: SGHRS and YFSETQ. This clonotype was seen many times. TCRdb recomputed calls from the 5' RACE reads with MiXCR, one row per CDR3 protein. Found here are roughly 130,000 distinct CDR3 sequences, approximately 6.8% of them singletons; the top ten hold 10% to 15%. This chain joins TRBV5-1 and TRBJ2-1, with 7 positions matching TRBD2. The TCR was taken from a male donor with ankylosing spondylitis or in good health (not recorded which). The sequenced sample consisted of blood, either unsorted or a sorted T cell fraction (not recorded which). CDR3 protein: CASSLVSGGNNEQFF. CDR3 nucleotide sequence: TGCGCCAGCAGCTTGGTTTCGGGAGGAAACAATGAGCAGTTCTTC.